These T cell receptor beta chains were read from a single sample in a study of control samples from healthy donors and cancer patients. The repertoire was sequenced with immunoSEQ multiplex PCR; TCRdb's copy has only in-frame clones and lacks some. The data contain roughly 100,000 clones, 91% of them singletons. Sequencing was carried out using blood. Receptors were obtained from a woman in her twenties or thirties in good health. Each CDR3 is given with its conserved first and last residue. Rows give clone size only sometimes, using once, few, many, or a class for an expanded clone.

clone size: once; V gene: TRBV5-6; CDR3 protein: CASSLHTDYGYTF
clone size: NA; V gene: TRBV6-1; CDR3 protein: CASSEPGEPRGTEAFF
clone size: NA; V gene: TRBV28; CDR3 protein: CASAPGTGWYEQYF
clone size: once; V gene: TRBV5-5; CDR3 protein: CASSRTGGAGNTIYF
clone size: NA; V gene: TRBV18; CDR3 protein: CASSPQRPLNYEQYF
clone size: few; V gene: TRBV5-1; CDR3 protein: CASSWAGTGGGANEKLFF
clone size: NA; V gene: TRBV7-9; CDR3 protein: CASSPRGGGTGKSEAFF
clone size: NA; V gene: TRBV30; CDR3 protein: CAWSVAGTANSPLHF
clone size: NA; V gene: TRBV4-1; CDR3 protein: CASSRLLHIEDTQYF
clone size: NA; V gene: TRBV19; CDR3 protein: CASRESGTGDTYEQYF
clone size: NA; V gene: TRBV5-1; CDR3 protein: CARSALGGLAGPDTGELFF
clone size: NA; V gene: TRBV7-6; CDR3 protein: CASSPGGPGNTIYF
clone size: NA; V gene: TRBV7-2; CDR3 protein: CASRLRSNVGNQPQHF
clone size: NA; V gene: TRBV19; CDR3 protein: CASSFERADTQYF
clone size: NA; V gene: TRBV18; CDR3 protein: CASSSRSEGDIQYF
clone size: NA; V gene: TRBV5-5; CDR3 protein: CASSLELGFSGNTIYF
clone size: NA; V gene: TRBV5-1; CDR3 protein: CASSTGQGGSTNEKLFF
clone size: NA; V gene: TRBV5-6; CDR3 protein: CASSSRLQGTEAFF
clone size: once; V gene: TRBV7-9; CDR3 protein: CASSRGWDRVSYGYTF
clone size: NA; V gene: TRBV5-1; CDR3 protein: CASSLRVSQDSPLHF
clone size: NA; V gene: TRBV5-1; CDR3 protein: CASSLTGGRETQYF
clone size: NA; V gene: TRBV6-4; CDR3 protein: CASRELNSPLHF
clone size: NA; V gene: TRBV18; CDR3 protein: CASSPLPGDTEAFF
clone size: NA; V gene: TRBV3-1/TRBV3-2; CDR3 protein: CASSGTGTYTDTQYF
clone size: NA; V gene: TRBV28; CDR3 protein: CASSLSANTEAFF
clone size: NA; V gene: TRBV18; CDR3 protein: CASSPSETAGQETQYF
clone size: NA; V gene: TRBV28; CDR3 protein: CASSFVRGLASGYTF
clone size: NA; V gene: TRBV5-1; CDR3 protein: CASSYSRGDSSYNEQFF
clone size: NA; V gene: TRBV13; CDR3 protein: CASSLQGSGNTIYF
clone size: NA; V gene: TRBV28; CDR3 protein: CASSLPGSTEAFF
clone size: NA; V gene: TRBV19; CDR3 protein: CASSPQGYEQYF
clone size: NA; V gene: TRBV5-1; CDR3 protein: CATSQGGPFETQYF
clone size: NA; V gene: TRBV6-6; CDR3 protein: CASKAGQESNQPQHF
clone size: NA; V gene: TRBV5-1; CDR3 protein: CASSSNTGELFF
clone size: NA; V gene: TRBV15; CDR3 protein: CATSRGGGGSQPQHF
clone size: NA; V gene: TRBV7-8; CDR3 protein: CASSKGRSNQPQHF
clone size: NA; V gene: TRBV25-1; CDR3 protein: CARKAAEAFF
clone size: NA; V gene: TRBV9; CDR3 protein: CASSVDGGGTEAFF
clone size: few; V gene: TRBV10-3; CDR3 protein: CAISEWELGGTSGRASYNEQFF
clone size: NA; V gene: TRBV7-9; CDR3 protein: CASRTSGGTYNEQFF
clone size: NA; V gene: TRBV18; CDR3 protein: CASSPPNSGRARADTQYF
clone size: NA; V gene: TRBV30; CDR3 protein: CAWNQMGTQYF
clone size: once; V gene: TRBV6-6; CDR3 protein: CASSPPSSTGVVYEQYF
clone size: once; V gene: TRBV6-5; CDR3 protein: CASSPHQGGKLFF
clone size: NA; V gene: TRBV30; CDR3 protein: CAWSEGLAGYNEQFF
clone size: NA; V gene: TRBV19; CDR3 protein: CASRTSGSTDTQYF
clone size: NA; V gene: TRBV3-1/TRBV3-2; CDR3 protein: CASSQDLRNEQFF
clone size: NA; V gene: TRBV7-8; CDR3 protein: CASQRQGGDQPQHF
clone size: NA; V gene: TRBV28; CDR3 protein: CASRDNAYGYTF
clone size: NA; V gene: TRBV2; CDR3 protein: CASSVGGGAFNSPLHF
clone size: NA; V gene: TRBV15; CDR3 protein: CATQNAGALNYGYTF
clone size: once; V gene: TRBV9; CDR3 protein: CASSAYLTGFNSPLHF
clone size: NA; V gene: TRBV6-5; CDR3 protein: CASRASGRLEETQYF
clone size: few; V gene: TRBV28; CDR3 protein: CASSSNHRGRSNQPQHF